The clone carrying this TCR beta chain was seen a handful of times. Its target is not known. The TCR library protocol attached unique molecular identifiers to the individual cDNA molecules. One entry per CDR3 protein, called by TCRdb with MiXCR from the 5' RACE reads. The table lists about 22,000 distinct CDR3 sequences, approximately 5% of them singletons. The data belong to a study of early T cells in non-severe SARS-CoV-2 infection. Whole-study context: Alpha and beta chains were unpaired, from unsorted whole-blood bulk RNA. Whole-study findings and limits: VDJdb matching, biased toward anti-spike CD8 responses, missed private and CD4 specificities.

With V trimmed by 4 bases and J by 4 bases, 7 bases remained unmatched. The germline CDR1 and CDR2 sequences are SNHLY and FYNNEI. The CDR3 has 15 amino acids. Sample: whole blood. This TCR came from an adult who was a healthcare worker with PCR-confirmed SARS-CoV-2 infection or an uninfected control (not recorded which). This chain uses TRBV2 with TRBJ1-5, with 7 bases matching TRBD1. The CDR3, as DNA: TGTGCCAGCAGTGGAGGGGGCGTAGGTAATCAGCCCCAGCATTTT. Residues: CASSGGGVGNQPQHF. Variable domain in full (rest from reference TRBV2 and TRBJ1-5): EPEVTQTPSHQVTQMGQEVILRCVPISNHLYFYWYRQILGQKVEFLVSFYNNEISEKSEIFDDQFSVERPDGSNFTLKIRSTKLEDSAMYFCASSGGGVGNQPQHFGDGTRLSIL.